This TCR beta chain was obtained from a study of OX40 agonist ivuxolimab in advanced cancers. About the investigation overall: Ivuxolimab, which targeted the costimulatory receptor OX40 (CD134), was an agonistic, fully human IgG2 monoclonal antibody. A male proportion of nearly 85% and a mean age of approximately 61 years, ranging from roughly 23 to 85, were recorded for the dose-escalation cohort. Intravenous ivuxolimab was administered to patients every 2 weeks at six dose levels: 0.01, 0.1, 0.3, 1.5, 3 and 10 mg/kg. Peripheral TCRbeta sequencing aimed to test whether ivuxolimab altered TCR sequence diversity and caused clonal T-cell expansion. The monotherapy dose-escalation portion (N of about 57 patients) of the phase I ivuxolimab trial is reported in the paper. Among the roughly 54 dose-escalation patients, around 20 had hepatocellular carcinoma, 15 melanoma, 9 renal cell carcinoma and 9 head and neck cancer. Partial responses occurred in three dose-escalation patients: two with cutaneous melanoma and one with hepatocellular carcinoma. Prior anti-PD-1, anti-PD-L1 or anti-CTLA-4 therapy was permitted, and checkpoint inhibitors had been received by about 37% of dose-escalation patients.

The CDR3 spans 12 residues, from the cysteine through the phenylalanine. Solely the CDR3 DNA is kept, with 36 bases framed from the first base. Germline trimming: 5 bases from V, 4 bases from J; junction bases outside gene matches: 1. CDR1 SQVTM and CDR2 ANQGSEA are derived from the germline V gene. For sequencing of the TCRbeta CDR3 region, genomic DNA was extracted from the sorted cells. The immunoSEQ Assay was used for sequencing of TCRbeta CDR3 regions. TCRdb limited this immuneACCESS table to in-frame rearrangements with V and J called. A share of clones is missing; checked studies link under half to unresolved V genes, and the rest is unexplained. Counted in this sample were 50,000 or so clones; around 90% of them appeared once. Of the sample, over 3% falls within the top ten clones. On this clone itself: Its antigen is unknown. No per-base quality is available; no much larger clone lies one base away.

Patients with autoimmune disease history or receiving systemic immunosuppression were excluded from the trial. In every dose cohort, peripheral blood was drawn for TCR sequencing at baseline, cycle 4 day 1, and cycle 7 day 1. The samples were drawn from a first-in-human, open-label, multicenter phase I dose-escalation trial of ivuxolimab. Adults with locally advanced or metastatic head and neck squamous cell, hepatocellular, melanoma or renal cell carcinoma were enrolled in the trial. Before TCR sequencing, CD4+ T cells and CD8+ T cells were sorted from peripheral blood as separate populations. The study at large found these results: At doses of 0.1 to 3.0 mg/kg, clonal expansion of both CD4+ and CD8+ T cells in blood was seen between baseline and week 6. Partial responders in the 0.1-3.0 mg/kg groups had among the lowest normalized peripheral clonal expansion, especially among CD8+ T cells. Which antigens the clonally expanded peripheral T cells were specific for was not determined. Low levels of normalized T-cell clonal expansion were also shown by some nonresponding patients. On average, CD8+ T cells showed more expanded clones than CD4+ T cells after ivuxolimab.

Source: CD4+ or CD8+ T cells sorted from blood, taken in a trial of the OX40 agonist ivuxolimab. The rearrangement combines TRBV29-1 with TRBJ2-4; 8 junctional bases match TRBD2. The TCR was taken from an adult with an advanced solid tumor such as melanoma, head and neck, liver or kidney cancer. DNA sequence: TGCAGCGTTTCTAGCGGGAAAAACATTCAGTACTTC. It specifies CSVSSGKNIQYF.